Following are 29 T cell receptor beta chains from one sample sequenced in a study of technical replicates of blood from several donors. The protocol was immunoSEQ multiplex PCR, while the TCRdb copy is restricted to in-frame clones and leaves out a portion. The sample contains under 70,000 clones, more than 85% of which appear only once. Sequenced: PBMCs. The receptor source for this set is a human donor in good health. Some clones in this sample may be carry-over from other donors' samples.

V and J are TRBV5-1 and TRBJ2-7, with TRBD1 matching over 12 bases. CDR1 SGHRS and CDR2 YFSETQ come from the germline V gene. V was clipped by 0 bases and J by 6 bases; unmatched bases: 4. The CDR3 has 15 amino acids. The CDR3 sequence is CASSLGRGQGAEQYF. The CDR3 bases are TGCGCCAGCAGCTTGGGTAGGGGACAGGGGGCCGAGCAGTACTTC.

This sequence joins TRBV18 and TRBJ2-7; 12 bases are shared with TRBD2. The ends lost 3 bases at V and 3 bases at J; junction bases unmatched: 3. From germline, CDR1 is KGHSH and CDR2 LQKENI. CDR3 length equals 15 residues. In DNA, the CDR3 is TGTGCCAGCTCACCCGGACTAGCGGGGATCTACGAGCAGTACTTC. Residues: CASSPGLAGIYEQYF.

The chain joins TRBV4-2 to TRBJ2-1, with 9 bases identical to TRBD1. The V and J ends lost 1 base and 8 bases, in that order; junction bases with no gene match: 9. CDR1 LGHNA and CDR2 YNFKEQ come from the germline V gene. The CDR3 totals 16 residues. The CDR3 DNA is TGTGCCAGCAGCCAAGTTCCGGGACAGGGTTTCTATGAGCAGTTCTTC. Its protein is CASSQVPGQGFYEQFF.

The rearrangement uses TRBV11-2 and TRBJ2-1, with D perhaps matching TRBD2 (7 bases). Germline V gene sequence: CDR1 SGHAT, CDR2 FQNNGV. The CDR3 loop spans 16 amino acids. Trimming pared 5 bases from V and 9 bases from J, leaving 23 bases between. The CDR3 loop reads CASSPMFSGGAGEQFF. The CDR3 DNA follows: TGTGCCAGCAGCCCCATGTTCTCTGGGGGGGCTGGTGAGCAGTTCTTC. The entire variable domain, with the rest obtained from reference TRBV11-2 and TRBJ2-1, is as follows: EAGVAQSPRYKIIEKRQSVAFWCNPISGHATLYWYQQILGQGPKLLIQFQNNGVVDDSQLPKDRFSAERLKGVDSTLKIQPAKLEDSAVYLCASSPMFSGGAGEQFFGPGTRLTVL.

This clone has a handful of counts. The genes are TRBV18 and TRBJ1-1; 8 bases agree with TRBD1. Germline assignment: CDR1 KGHSH and CDR2 LQKENI. The V and J ends lost 4 bases and 4 bases, in that order; junction bases with no gene match: 5. The CDR3 consists of 14 residues. Written as DNA, the CDR3 is TGTGCCAGCTCACTGGGACAGGTCGGCACTGAAGCTTTCTTT. The encoded protein is CASSLGQVGTEAFF.

The rearrangement joins TRBV19 to TRBJ1-5; D perhaps matches TRBD1 (6 bases). Germline V gene sequence: CDR1 LNHDA, CDR2 SQIVND (reference sequence). Trimming took 5 bases from V and 7 from J, leaving 18 bases between them. The CDR3 extends over 15 amino acids. The CDR3 sequence is CASSWERGGWQPQHF. CDR3 DNA sequence: TGTGCCAGTAGTTGGGAGAGGGGGGGCTGGCAGCCCCAGCATTTT. The full variable domain, rest sourced from reference TRBV19 and TRBJ1-5, is DGGITQSPKYLFRKEGQNVTLSCEQNLNHDAMYWYRQDPGQGLRLIYYSQIVNDFQKGDIAEGYSVSREKKESFPLTVTSAQKNPTAFYLCASSWERGGWQPQHFGDGTRLSIL.

The chain links TRBV30 to TRBJ2-7; TRBD1 aligns across 7 bases. Germline-derived CDR1 and CDR2 are GTSNPN and SVGIG (reference sequence). This CDR3 has 17 residues. V lost 0 bases and J lost 0; bases outside the gene matches: 11. In DNA, the CDR3 is TGTGCCTGGAGTGTACTCCGGACAGGCTTTGTCTCCTACGAGCAGTACTTC. Translated, it gives CAWSVLRTGFVSYEQYF.

The V and J genes are TRBV5-6 and TRBJ2-7, with 13 bases fitting TRBD2. Unmatched junction bases numbered 10, after V lost 2 bases and J lost 2 bases. CDR1 SGHDT and CDR2 YYEEEE come from the germline V gene. The CDR3 runs to 18 residues. The CDR3 loop is CASSFWARLAGGTYEQYF. DNA of the CDR3: TGTGCCAGCAGCTTCTGGGCCCGACTAGCGGGGGGTACCTACGAGCAGTACTTC.

The rearrangement joins TRBV27 to TRBJ2-7; tentative D call: TRBD1 (6 bases). This CDR3 is 12 amino acids long. Germline CDR1 and CDR2: MNHEY and SMNVEV (reference sequence). V was shortened by 3 bases and J by 7 bases, with 10 bases between the two germline ends. CDR3 nucleotide sequence: TGTGCCAGCAGTTTCAACAGGGTGGAGCAGTACTTC. The encoded protein is CASSFNRVEQYF.

This clone was counted a single time. The V call is TRBV2, the J call TRBJ2-7; 10 bases are a match to TRBD1. Trimming at V came to 4 bases and at J to 3 bases, leaving 3 bases not matched to a gene. CDR3 length: 14 residues. CDR1 and CDR2 from the germline V gene are SNHLY and FYNNEI. CDR3 in amino acids: CASSGQGAFYEQYF. The DNA for the CDR3 is TGTGCCAGCAGTGGACAGGGGGCTTTCTACGAGCAGTACTTC.

The rearrangement links TRBV10-3 to TRBJ1-2, with 8 bases matching TRBD1. CDR1 is ENHRY, CDR2 SYGVKD, per germline. This CDR3 spans 14 amino acids. The V segment lost 0 bases and the J segment 6 bases; nucleotides outside the gene matches: 3. The CDR3 is CAISESDRADGYTF. The CDR3 region has the DNA TGTGCCATCAGTGAGTCGGACAGGGCGGATGGCTACACCTTC.

The J gene is TRBJ2-1, the V gene TRBV5-1, with 11 bases aligning to TRBD2. The germline gives CDR1 SGHRS, CDR2 YFSETQ. The junction had 2 bases not matched to a gene; V was cut back by 5 bases and J by 4 bases. The CDR3 loop spans 14 amino acids. In nucleotides, the CDR3 is TGCGCCAGCAGTACTAGCGGGGGTTACAATGAGCAGTTCTTC. This translates into CASSTSGGYNEQFF.

V gene TRBV7-3 combines with J gene TRBJ2-5; TRBD2 agrees at 13 bases. CDR3 size: 16 residues. Trimming at V came to 6 bases and at J to 5 bases, leaving 9 bases not matched to a gene. Looked up from germline, CDR1 is SGHTA and CDR2 is FQGTGA. The CDR3 nucleotides are TGTGCCAGCAGTACTAGCGGGGGGGCCCCCACGGAGACCCAGTACTTC. This sequence encodes CASSTSGGAPTETQYF. The full variable domain, completed using reference TRBV7-3 and TRBJ2-5, is GAGVSQTPSNKVTEKGKYVELRCDPISGHTALYWYRQSLGQGPEFLIYFQGTGAADDSGLPNDRFFAVRPEGSVSTLKIQRTERGDSAVYLCASSTSGGAPTETQYFGPGTRLLVL.

This chain uses TRBV4-2 with TRBJ2-1; weak D call: TRBD2 (6 bases). The CDR3 sequence is 14 residues long. Per germline, CDR1 LGHNA and CDR2 YNFKEQ. V lost 0 bases and J 12 bases, leaving 15 bases between the germline ends. The CDR3 sequence is CASSQEPDAGRQFF. Written as DNA, the CDR3 is TGTGCCAGCAGCCAAGAACCGGACGCGGGAAGGCAGTTCTTC.

The chain uses TRBV5-8 and TRBJ1-5, with D uncertain. The ends were cut back, 2 bases at V and 9 bases at J, with 9 bases in the middle. CDR3 size: 12 residues. Germline V lookup: CDR1 SGHTS, CDR2 YDEGEE. CDR3 DNA sequence: TGTGCCAGCAGCTTTTGGTTGCGGCCCCAGCATTTT. This sequence encodes CASSFWLRPQHF.

The CDR3 coding sequence is TGTGCCAGCAGTGAGCGGGAGGGGAGAAATGAGCAGTTCTTC. Translated, it gives CASSEREGRNEQFF. This chain links TRBV6-6 with TRBJ2-1; 10 bases line up with TRBD2. The CDR3 consists of 14 residues. V dropped 5 bases and J dropped 7; count of bases not matched to a gene: 5. Germline V CDR1 and CDR2: MNHNY, SVGAGI (reference sequence).

This chain connects TRBV5-6 to TRBJ1-6; a possible D gene is TRBD1 (6 bases). The CDR3 covers 16 residues. Trimming cost V 5 bases and J 2 bases, with 14 bases left between them. The V gene's germline CDR1 is SGHDT and CDR2 YYEEEE. CDR3 DNA: TGTGCCAGCAGTTACAGGGTTAGGACCTATAATTCACCCCTCCACTTT. Translation gives CASSYRVRTYNSPLHF.

This chain uses TRBV9 with TRBJ2-5, with 11 bases that match TRBD2. Germline V CDR1 and CDR2: SGDLS, YYNGEE. V dropped 0 bases and J dropped 5; count of bases not matched to a gene: 6. The CDR3 spans 16 residues. The CDR3 sequence is CASSVVAGGPLETQYF. CDR3 coding DNA: TGTGCCAGCAGCGTAGTAGCGGGGGGGCCTTTGGAGACCCAGTACTTC.

The chain uses TRBV5-1 and TRBJ1-4; D might be TRBD1 (6 bases). Trimming cost V 3 bases and J 2 bases, with 11 bases left between them. CDR1 and CDR2 from the germline V gene are SGHRS and YFSETQ. CDR3 length: 15 residues. The CDR3 DNA is TGCGCCAGCAGCTCGACAGGATTGACTAATGAAAAACTGTTTTTT. Protein product: CASSSTGLTNEKLFF.

The chain combines TRBV5-1 with TRBJ2-5; no clear D. There are 15 residues in the CDR3. Germline CDR1 is SGHRS and CDR2 is YFSETQ. V gave up 0 bases and J gave up 2 bases, with 11 bases separating them. The CDR3 DNA sequence: TGCGCCAGCAGCTTGGTGGGCTACTCACAAGAGACCCAGTACTTC. Translation gives CASSLVGYSQETQYF.

This clone has a single count. The chain combines TRBV15 with TRBJ2-2, with a possible D match to TRBD1 (6 bases). CDR1 is LNHNV and CDR2 is YYDKDF in the germline V gene (reference sequence). The CDR3 consists of 15 residues. The V and J ends lost 0 bases and 8 bases respectively, with 13 bases between them. CDR3 DNA: TGTGCCACCAGCAGAGAACTACAGGGCTCGGGGGAGCTGTTTTTT. Protein product: CATSRELQGSGELFF.

The chain uses TRBV4-3 and TRBJ2-1; 7 bases fit TRBD2. The CDR3 consists of 16 residues. V lost 0 bases to trimming and J lost 3 bases; unmatched junction nucleotides: 5. The germline V gene encodes CDR1 LGHNA and CDR2 YSLEER. CDR3 bases: TGCGCCAGCAGCCAAGATTACGGGGGGAACTACAATGAGCAGTTCTTC. It translates to CASSQDYGGNYNEQFF.

V usage is TRBV19 and J usage is TRBJ2-5; no clear D. Germline lookup yields CDR1 LNHDA and CDR2 SQIVND (reference sequence). The CDR3 extends over 13 amino acids. V was shortened by 5 bases and J by 5 bases, with 12 bases between the two germline ends. The CDR3 spells CASSPGGWETQYF. The CDR3 coding sequence is TGTGCCAGTAGTCCAGGTGGATGGGAGACCCAGTACTTC. The entire variable domain, with the rest obtained from reference TRBV19 and TRBJ2-5, is as follows: DGGITQSPKYLFRKEGQNVTLSCEQNLNHDAMYWYRQDPGQGLRLIYYSQIVNDFQKGDIAEGYSVSREKKESFPLTVTSAQKNPTAFYLCASSPGGWETQYFGPGTRLLVL.

V usage is TRBV11-2 and J usage is TRBJ1-1; D gene uncertain. CDR1 and CDR2 from the germline V gene are SGHAT and FQNNGV. With 5 bases removed from V and 1 base from J, the gap between germline ends came to 14 bases. The length of the CDR3 is 15 residues. CDR3: CASSPRWEANTEAFF. In DNA, the CDR3 is TGTGCCAGCAGCCCCCGCTGGGAGGCGAACACTGAAGCTTTCTTT. Full variable domain (outside the CDR3, taken from reference TRBV11-2 and TRBJ1-1): EAGVAQSPRYKIIEKRQSVAFWCNPISGHATLYWYQQILGQGPKLLIQFQNNGVVDDSQLPKDRFSAERLKGVDSTLKIQPAKLEDSAVYLCASSPRWEANTEAFFGQGTRLTVV.

This clone has more than one count but fewer than ten. The genes are TRBV2 and TRBJ2-5; maybe TRBD2 (5 bases). Germline CDR1 is SNHLY and CDR2 is FYNNEI. The CDR3 runs to 13 residues. The germline V and J ends were trimmed by 4 bases and 6 bases, with 12 bases remaining between them. In DNA, the CDR3 is TGTGCCAGCAGTGTCGGACTGACCCAGACCCAGTACTTC. This codes for CASSVGLTQTQYF.

V and J are TRBV5-1 and TRBJ1-1; D uncertain. Trimming pared 5 bases from V and 2 bases from J, leaving 13 bases between. The CDR3 consists of 14 residues. From germline, CDR1 is SGHRS and CDR2 YFSETQ. The DNA for the CDR3 is TGCGCCAGCAGGAATCCCCGGGTCAACACTGAAGCTTTCTTT. Translating it yields CASRNPRVNTEAFF.

This chain uses TRBV5-1 with TRBJ1-5; D is unresolved. Germline V gene lookup returns CDR1 SGHRS and CDR2 YFSETQ. The CDR3 totals 13 residues. The V end was cut by 8 bases, the J end by 0 bases, with 9 bases between. DNA for the CDR3: TGCGCCAGTTCCCAGTATAGCAATCAGCCCCAGCATTTT. Its translation is CASSQYSNQPQHF.

V gene TRBV1 combines with J gene TRBJ2-7; the table's D call of TRBD2 was not tested on the DNA. TRBV1 is annotated as a pseudogene. There are 15 residues in the CDR3. The CDR3 coding sequence is TGCACCAGCAGCCAATGGTGGAGGACTAGTGACGAGCAGTACTTC. Amino acid sequence: CTSSQWWRTSDEQYF.

The V gene is TRBV2, the J gene TRBJ2-6, with D possibly matching TRBD1 (5 bases). Trimming took off 2 bases at V and 0 bases at J, with 14 bases between the two ends. Germline V gene data show CDR1 as SNHLY and CDR2 as FYNNEI. CDR3 length equals 18 residues. The CDR3 DNA reads as TGTGCCAGCAGTGAAAACCCGAGACAGTTCTCTGGGGCCAACGTCCTGACTTTC. It codes for CASSENPRQFSGANVLTF.